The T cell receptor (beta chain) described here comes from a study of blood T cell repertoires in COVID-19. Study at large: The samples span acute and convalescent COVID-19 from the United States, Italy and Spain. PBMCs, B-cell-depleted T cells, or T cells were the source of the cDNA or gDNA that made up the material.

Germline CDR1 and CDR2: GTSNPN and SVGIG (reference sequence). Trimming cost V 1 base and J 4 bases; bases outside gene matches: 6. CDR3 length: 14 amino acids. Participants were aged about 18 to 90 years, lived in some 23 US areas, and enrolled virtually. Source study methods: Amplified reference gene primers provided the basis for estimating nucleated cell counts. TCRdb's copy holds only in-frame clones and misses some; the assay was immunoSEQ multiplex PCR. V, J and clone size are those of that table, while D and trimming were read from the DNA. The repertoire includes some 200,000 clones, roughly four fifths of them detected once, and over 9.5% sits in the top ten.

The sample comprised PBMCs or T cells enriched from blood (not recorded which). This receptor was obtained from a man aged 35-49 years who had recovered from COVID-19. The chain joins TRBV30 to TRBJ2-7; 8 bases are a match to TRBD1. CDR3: CAWSGRTGIYEQYF. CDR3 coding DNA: TGTGCCTGGAGTGGCCGGACAGGGATTTACGAGCAGTACTTC. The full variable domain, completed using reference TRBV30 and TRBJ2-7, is SQTIHQWPATLVQPVGSPLSLECTVEGTSNPNLYWYRQAAGRGLQLLFYSVGIGQISSEVPQNLSASRPQDRQFILSSKKLLLSDSGFYLCAWSGRTGIYEQYFGPGTRLTVT.